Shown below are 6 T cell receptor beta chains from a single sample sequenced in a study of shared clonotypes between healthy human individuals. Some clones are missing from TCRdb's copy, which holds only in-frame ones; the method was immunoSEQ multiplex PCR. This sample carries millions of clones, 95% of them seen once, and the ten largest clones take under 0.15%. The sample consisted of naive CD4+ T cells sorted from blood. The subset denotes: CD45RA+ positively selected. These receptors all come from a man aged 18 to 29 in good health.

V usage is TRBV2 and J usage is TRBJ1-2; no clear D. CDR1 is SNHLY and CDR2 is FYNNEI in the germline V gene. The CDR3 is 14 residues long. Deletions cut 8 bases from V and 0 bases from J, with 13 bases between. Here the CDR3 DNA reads TGTGCCAGCTCCGGACCGTCGTCTAACTATGGCTACACCTTC. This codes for CASSGPSSNYGYTF.

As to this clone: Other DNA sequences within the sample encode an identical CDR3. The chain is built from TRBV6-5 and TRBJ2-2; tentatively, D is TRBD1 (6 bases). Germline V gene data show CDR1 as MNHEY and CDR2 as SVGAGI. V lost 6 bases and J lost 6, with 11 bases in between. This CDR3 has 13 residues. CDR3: CASSRGAAGELFF. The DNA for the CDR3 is TGTGCCAGCAGCAGGGGAGCAGCCGGGGAGCTGTTTTTT.

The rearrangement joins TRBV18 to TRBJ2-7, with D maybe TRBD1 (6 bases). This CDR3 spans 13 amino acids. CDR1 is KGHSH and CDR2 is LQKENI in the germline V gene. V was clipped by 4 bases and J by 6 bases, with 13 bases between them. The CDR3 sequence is CASSLPGALEQYF. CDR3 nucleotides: TGTGCCAGCTCACTGCCAGGGGCACTCGAGCAGTACTTC.

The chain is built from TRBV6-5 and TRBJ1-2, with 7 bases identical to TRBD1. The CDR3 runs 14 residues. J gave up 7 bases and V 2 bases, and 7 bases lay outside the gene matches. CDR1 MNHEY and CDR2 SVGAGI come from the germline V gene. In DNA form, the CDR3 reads TGTGCCAGCAGTTACACCGGGACAGTTGGTGGCTACACCTTC. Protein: CASSYTGTVGGYTF.

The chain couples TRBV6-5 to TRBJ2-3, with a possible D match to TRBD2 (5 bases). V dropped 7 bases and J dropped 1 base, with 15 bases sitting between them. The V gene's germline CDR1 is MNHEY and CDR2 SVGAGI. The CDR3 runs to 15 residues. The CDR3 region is CASKQGGYRTDTQYF. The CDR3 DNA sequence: TGTGCCAGCAAACAAGGAGGCTACCGCACAGATACGCAGTATTTT.

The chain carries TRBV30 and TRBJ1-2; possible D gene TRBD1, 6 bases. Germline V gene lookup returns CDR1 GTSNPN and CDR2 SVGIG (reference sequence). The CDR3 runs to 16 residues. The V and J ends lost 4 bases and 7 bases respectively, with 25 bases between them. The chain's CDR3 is CAWTSRDKYSLSGYTF. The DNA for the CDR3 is TGTGCCTGGACTAGCCGGGACAAATATTCCCTCTCTGGCTACACCTTC. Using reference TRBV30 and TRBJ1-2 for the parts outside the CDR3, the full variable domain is SQTIHQWPATLVQPVGSPLSLECTVEGTSNPNLYWYRQAAGRGLQLLFYSVGIGQISSEVPQNLSASRPQDRQFILSSKKLLLSDSGFYLCAWTSRDKYSLSGYTFGSGTRLTVV.